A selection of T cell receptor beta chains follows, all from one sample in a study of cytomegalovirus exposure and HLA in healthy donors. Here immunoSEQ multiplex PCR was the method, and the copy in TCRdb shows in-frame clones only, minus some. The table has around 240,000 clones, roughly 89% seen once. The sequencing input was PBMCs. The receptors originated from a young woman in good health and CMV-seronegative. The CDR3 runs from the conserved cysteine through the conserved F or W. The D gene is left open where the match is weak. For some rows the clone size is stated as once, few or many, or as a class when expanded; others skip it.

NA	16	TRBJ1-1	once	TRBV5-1	TGCGCCAGCAGCCTGAGTTACAGGGCCATGAACACTGAAGCTTTCTTT	CASSLSYRAMNTEAFF
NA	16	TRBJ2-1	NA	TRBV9	TGTGCCAGCAGCGTAGTATCCAGCGTCACCTACAATGAGCAGTTCTTC	CASSVVSSVTYNEQFF
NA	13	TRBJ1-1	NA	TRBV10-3	TGTGCCGTTACGACAGAGGAGAACACTGAAGCTTTCTTT	CAVTTEENTEAFF
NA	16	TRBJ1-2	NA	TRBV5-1	TGCGCCAGCAGCTTAGGAGGGAAGCCTTTTAACTATGGCTACACCTTC	CASSLGGKPFNYGYTF
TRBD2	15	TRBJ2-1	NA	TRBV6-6	TGTGCCAGCAGTCAAGAGGCTAGCGGGGGCAATGAGCAGTTCTTC	CASSQEASGGNEQFF
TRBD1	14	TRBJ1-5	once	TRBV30	TGTGCCTGGTCGGCGGGACAGGGACAACAGCCCCAGCATTTT	CAWSAGQGQQPQHF
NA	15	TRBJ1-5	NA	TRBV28	TGTGCCAGCAGCACACGACAGGATAGCAATCAGCCCCAGCATTTT	CASSTRQDSNQPQHF
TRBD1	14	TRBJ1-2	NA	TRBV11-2	TGTGCCAGCAGCTTAGAACAGGGGGTCTATGGCTACACCTTC	CASSLEQGVYGYTF
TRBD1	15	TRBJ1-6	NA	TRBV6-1	TGTGCCAGCAGCCACCCGGGACAGGGAAATTCACCCCTCCACTTT	CASSHPGQGNSPLHF
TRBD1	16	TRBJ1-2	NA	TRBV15	TGTGCCACCAGCAGTGACCGGGACAGGGTAGGATATGGCTACACCTTC	CATSSDRDRVGYGYTF
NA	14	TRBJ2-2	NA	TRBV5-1	TGCGCCAGCAGCCGCCCGGAGAGTACCGGGGAGCTGTTTTTT	CASSRPESTGELFF
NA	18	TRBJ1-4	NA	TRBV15	TGTGCCACCAGCCCACGTGGCCTAATAGAGGCAACTAATGAAAAACTGTTTTTT	CATSPRGLIEATNEKLFF
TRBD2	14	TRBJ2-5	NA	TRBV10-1	TGCGCCAGCAGTGATGGGGGGGAAGACGAGACCCAGTACTTC	CASSDGGEDETQYF
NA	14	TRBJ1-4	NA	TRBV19	TGTGCCAGTAGTATCGCAGTAACGAATGAAAAACTGTTTTTT	CASSIAVTNEKLFF